This TCR beta chain was captured by sequencing in a study of identical twins. Germline V gene lookup returns CDR1 MNHEY and CDR2 SMNVEV (reference sequence). The length of the CDR3 is 16 residues. Trimming at V came to 4 bases and at J to 4 bases, leaving 7 bases not matched to a gene. About this clonotype: The antigen remains unidentified.

The study's findings and limits: Insertions were reduced in abundant cord blood beta clonotypes but not in memory repertoires. Model-predicted out-of-frame TCR alpha sharing fell below observed values in monozygotic twins. Findings depended on cross-sectional statistics rather than tracking the same donors.

Template switching (which added a universal primer site) was used, and cDNA carried unique molecular identifiers. Each CDR3 protein gets one entry after TCRdb re-called the 5' RACE reads with MiXCR. The data contain more than 250,000 distinct CDR3 sequences, more than 6.5% of them seen just once; the ten biggest clones take up roughly 2.1%. These same data were also listed under a study on yellow fever vaccine responses in identical twins.

The TCR sequence derives from a woman between 18 and 30 years old in good health. The rearrangement links TRBV27 to TRBJ2-1; 10 positions match TRBD2. The sample comprised memory (CD45RO+) T cells sorted from blood. CDR3 nucleotides: TGTGCCAGCAGTTCTCCTCTAGCGGGAGAATACAATGAGCAGTTCTTC. Its protein is CASSSPLAGEYNEQFF.